The 21 T cell receptor beta chains below were found in one sample sequenced in a study of regulatory T cells in long-lasting Graves disease. With iRepertoire HTBI primers and Arm-PCR of CDR3 regions, TCR beta libraries were built. TCRdb re-derived calls from the multiplex PCR reads in MiXCR, one entry per CDR3 protein. The table lists 370,000 or so distinct CDR3 sequences, around 15% of them singletons. Time point given: newly diagnosed GD, antithyroid drugs for less than 3 months. Construction of the TCR library relied on RNA isolated from PBMCs. Another study also made use of these data, one on T cells in Graves' hyperthyroidism and ophthalmopathy.

This sample comprised peripheral blood mononuclear cells (PBMCs), obtained at new diagnosis, from a patient treated with antithyroid drugs. All receptors come from a woman under 30 with Graves disease.

This clonotype has ten or more counts. This rearrangement joins TRBV24-1 to TRBJ2-2; 9 bases are a match to TRBD2. This CDR3 is built from 17 residues. The V gene's germline CDR1 is KGHDR and CDR2 SFDVKD. V gave up 3 bases and J gave up 3 bases; unmatched junction bases: 7. This chain's CDR3 is CATSDPSLAGYTGELFF. The CDR3 nucleotides read TGTGCCACCAGTGATCCCTCGCTAGCGGGGTACACCGGGGAGCTGTTTTTT.

In this sample, this clonotype turned up many times. In DNA, the CDR3 is TGTGCCTCCCGATCAGGGCGCGCAGATACGCAGTATTTT. This encodes CASRSGRADTQYF. The rearrangement uses TRBV30 and TRBJ2-3; possible D gene TRBD1, 5 bases. V gave up 7 bases and J gave up 4 bases, with 15 bases separating them. The CDR3 runs 13 residues. The germline V gene encodes CDR1 GTSNPN and CDR2 SVGIG (reference sequence).

CDR3 DNA sequence: TGTGCCAGCAGCCCACCGGGTAGCGCCTCCTACAATGAGCAGTTCTTC. Amino acid sequence: CASSPPGSASYNEQFF. This chain links TRBV6-2 or TRBV6-3 with TRBJ2-1, with D perhaps TRBD2 (5 bases). V was cut by 6 bases and J by 0 bases, with 15 bases left in between. The CDR3 is made up of 16 amino acids. Per the germline V gene, CDR1 is MNHEY and CDR2 is SVGEGT.

This clonotype was recorded at least ten times. The chain couples TRBV6-1 to TRBJ2-7, with TRBD1 matching 8 bases. Looked up from germline, CDR1 is MNHNS and CDR2 is SASEGT. The CDR3 loop spans 16 amino acids. V trimming: 1 base; J trimming: 3 bases; junction bases outside the gene matches: 8. The CDR3 coding sequence is TGTGCCAGCAGTGAAGGGACAGGGTTTACGAGCTACGAGCAGTACTTC. It translates to CASSEGTGFTSYEQYF.

To note about this clonotype: A much larger clone is a single base away; this may be a read error. The gene calls are TRBV10-3 and TRBJ2-1; TRBD2 matches at 7 bases. CDR1 is ENHRY, CDR2 SYGVKD, per germline. Unmatched junction bases numbered 11, after V lost 8 bases and J lost 10 bases. The CDR3 extends over 13 amino acids. The CDR3 nucleotides read TGTGCCATCGGCGGCAGGGAGGGGTACGAGCAGTTCTTC. Translation gives CAIGGREGYEQFF.

This clonotype was counted many times. The chain has TRBV15 and TRBJ2-7, with D maybe TRBD2 (5 bases). Germline-derived CDR1 and CDR2 are LNHNV and YYDKDF (reference sequence). Trimming left V 0 bases short and J 6 bases short, with 9 bases between. The CDR3 has 13 residues. CDR3 sequence (DNA): TGTGCCACCAGCAGAGATTTTGGAGGCGAGCAGTACTTC. Translated, it gives CATSRDFGGEQYF.

Ten or more counts support this clonotype. The chain recombines TRBV2 with TRBJ2-3; D ambiguous. This CDR3 spans 14 amino acids. V lost 3 bases to trimming and J lost 1 base, with 8 bases between them. The V gene's germline CDR1 is SNHLY and CDR2 FYNNEI. The DNA of the CDR3 is TGTGCCAGCAGTGACGCAAGAGGCACAGATACGCAGTATTTT. This sequence encodes CASSDARGTDTQYF.

The chain links TRBV6-4 to TRBJ2-3; D ambiguous. Deletions cut 8 bases from V and 4 bases from J, with 16 bases between. This CDR3 has 14 amino acids. CDR1 is MRHNA and CDR2 is SNTAGT in the germline V gene. In nucleotides, the CDR3 is TGTGCCAGCGGCTCGACGGGTGATTCAGATACGCAGTATTTT. This translates into CASGSTGDSDTQYF.

This clonotype was counted many times. The chain carries TRBV7-8 and TRBJ2-2, with D possibly matching TRBD1 (5 bases). Trimming stripped 3 bases from V and 4 bases from J, with 9 bases between. The CDR3 loop spans 14 amino acids. CDR1 and CDR2 (germline): SGHVS, FQNEAQ. In DNA form, the CDR3 reads TGTGCCAGCAGCTTGAGACAGATCACCGGGGAGCTGTTTTTT. Encoded protein: CASSLRQITGELFF.

This clonotype was observed at least ten times. The chain uses TRBV6-1 and TRBJ2-7; D is perhaps TRBD1 or TRBD2 (6 bases each). Germline values: CDR1 MNHNS, CDR2 SASEGT. The CDR3 length is 15 residues. The V and J ends lost 5 bases and 4 bases respectively, with 18 bases between them. The CDR3 DNA sequence: TGTGCCAGCAGTCGCCTAAGGGGGGCTGAGTACGAGCAGTACTTC. Encoded protein: CASSRLRGAEYEQYF.

This clonotype was found many times. The chain combines TRBV12-3 or TRBV12-4 with TRBJ1-2; possibly TRBD1 for D (5 bases). Between the trimmed V and J ends, which lost 9 bases and 8 bases, there was a span of 22 bases. The CDR3 is 14 residues long. CDR3 sequence: CASTPGGLTIGYTF. CDR3 DNA sequence: TGTGCCAGTACGCCCGGGGGACTAACTATCGGCTACACCTTC.

The V gene is TRBV6-1, the J gene TRBJ1-3, with a weak D call TRBD1 (5 bases). The CDR3 is 15 amino acids. CDR1 is MNHNS, CDR2 SASEGT, per germline. The ends were cut back, 6 bases at V and 2 bases at J, with 14 bases in the middle. CDR3 loop: CASSRQGGAGNTIYF. Here the CDR3 DNA reads TGTGCCAGCAGCCGCCAGGGCGGAGCTGGAAACACCATATATTTT.

This clonotype has at least ten counts. The chain links TRBV28 to TRBJ2-7, with D perhaps TRBD2 (5 bases). Germline CDR1 reads MDHEN; CDR2 reads SYDVKM. This CDR3 is 18 amino acids long. Between the trimmed V and J ends, which lost 3 bases and 3 bases, there was a span of 24 bases. The CDR3 DNA follows: TGTGCCAGCAGTTTCCTAGCCCCCTTAAGTACCCGTAACTACGAGCAGTACTTC. Its translation: CASSFLAPLSTRNYEQYF.

This clonotype was counted between two and nine times. V gene TRBV25-1 combines with J gene TRBJ1-1; tentatively, D is TRBD1 (5 bases). Trimming took 6 bases from V and 3 from J, leaving 11 bases between them. The CDR3 length is 13 residues. CDR1 MGHDK and CDR2 SYGVNS come from the germline V gene. CDR3 coding DNA: TGTGCCAGCAGGGGGGTTGGGGACACTGAAGCTTTCTTT. It encodes CASRGVGDTEAFF.

In its sample, this clonotype was seen a few times. The rearrangement uses TRBV24-1 and TRBJ1-5; tentatively, D is TRBD1 (6 bases). V was pared by 4 bases and J by 3 bases, with 9 bases between. There are 14 residues in the CDR3. Germline CDR1 and CDR2: KGHDR and SFDVKD. CDR3 sequence: CATSDRDNNQPQHF. CDR3 DNA: TGTGCCACCAGTGACCGGGACAACAATCAGCCCCAGCATTTT.

This clonotype was observed many times. The chain couples TRBV5-1 to TRBJ2-3; 8 nucleotides match TRBD1. CDR1 and CDR2 (germline): SGHRS, YFSETQ. There are 14 residues in the CDR3. V was pared by 4 bases and J by 5 bases, with 6 bases of the junction left unmatched. CDR3 DNA sequence: TGCGCCAGCAGCCCAGGGGGCGGCGGAGATACGCAGTATTTT. Encoded protein: CASSPGGGGDTQYF.

This clonotype showed up just once. This sequence is one base from a far larger clone and is likely a read error. The chain employs TRBV7-2 and TRBJ2-1, with no clear D. The J call is uncertain, as TRBJ2-7 better fits the DNA end. There are 16 residues in the CDR3. Germline-derived CDR1 and CDR2 are SGHTA and FQGNSA. CDR3 bases: TGTGCCAGCAGCCCCTTGACGGGCCCGAGCTCCTACGAGCAGTACTTC. Translating it yields CASSPLTGPSSYEQYF.

This chain links TRBV12-3 or TRBV12-4 with TRBJ2-7; no definite D call. The CDR3 runs 14 residues. Trimming cost V 3 bases and J 2 bases, with 11 bases left between them. CDR3 nucleotides: TGTGCCAGCAGTTTCGGCCTTACTACCTACGAGCAGTACTTC. Its translation is CASSFGLTTYEQYF.

This clonotype has just a few counts. The V and J genes are TRBV20-1 and TRBJ2-3, with 14 bases aligning to TRBD2. Unmatched junction bases numbered 10, after V lost 5 bases and J lost 6 bases. The CDR3 totals 16 residues. Germline values: CDR1 DFQATT, CDR2 SNEGSKA (reference sequence). CDR3 sequence: CSADLGLAGGGDTQYF. CDR3 bases: TGCAGTGCTGACCTTGGACTAGCGGGGGGTGGGGATACGCAGTATTTT.

This clonotype was counted between two and nine times. The rearrangement uses TRBV15 and TRBJ1-5; D gene ambiguous. The V end lost 0 bases, the J end lost 0 bases, and 12 bases lay between the germline ends. The CDR3 is 17 amino acids. Germline assignment: CDR1 LNHNV and CDR2 YYDKDF (reference sequence). This CDR3 reads CATSRDPARYSNQPQHF. CDR3 coding DNA: TGTGCCACCAGCAGAGATCCCGCGAGGTATAGCAATCAGCCCCAGCATTTT.

This clonotype was recorded at least ten times. The chain has TRBV12-3 or TRBV12-4 and TRBJ2-1; no clear D gene. V lost 2 bases, J lost 9 bases, and 8 bases lay in between. The CDR3 has 12 residues. The CDR3 coding sequence is TGTGCCAGCAGTTTATCGCGAGGTGAGCAGTTCTTC. As protein: CASSLSRGEQFF.